This T cell receptor (beta chain) came from a study of T-cell reconstitution after alpha-beta-depleted transplantation in children (TCRdb year 2016). Broadly, across the study: Using TCR repertoire profiling, the study quantitatively followed how T-cell immune reconstitution unfolded in children after TCRalphabeta/CD19-depleted allogeneic hematopoietic cell transplantation.

Library creation used PCR. Sequencing took place on an Illumina HiSeq 2500. Molecular barcoding was employed in the preparation of TCR libraries, with unique molecular identifiers being used to normalize TCRbeta repertoire quantification. TCRdb redid the processing of the public reads, applying fastp at Q25 and MiXCR, and retained in-frame beta chains. Identical CDR3 proteins give one entry, which carries the most common genes and DNA. Present in this sample are about 500,000 distinct CDR3 sequences, about 33% of which were seen just once. The ten largest clones add up to 2% to 3% of the sample. The V end loses 0 bases and the J end loses 5 bases, and a stretch of 11 bases separates them. CDR1 and CDR2 are read off the germline V gene (reference sequence) as GTSNPN and SVGIG. From its cysteine to its phenylalanine, the CDR3 spans 14 amino acids. Just CDR3 DNA is preserved here, 42 bases in frame from base 1.

For this clonotype: Its binding antigen is unknown. Per-base qualities were not stored, and no clone one base away is much larger.

This sequence originates from a human donor who donated a stem cell graft to a child with aplastic anemia. Sequencing used PBMCs from the stem cell graft donor, obtained from the stem cell graft. The chain is made from TRBV30 and TRBJ1-5, with a weak D call of TRBD1 (6 bases match). The DNA reads as follows: TGTGCCTGGAGTGTAGGGACACTGGATCAGCCCCAGCATTTT. Translated, this gives CAWSVGTLDQPQHF. Supplemented by the reference TRBV30 and TRBJ1-5 proteins around the CDR3, the complete variable domain is SQTIHQWPATLVQPVGSPLSLECTVEGTSNPNLYWYRQAAGRGLQLLFYSVGIGQISSEVPQNLSASRPQDRQFILSSKKLLLSDSGFYLCAWSVGTLDQPQHFGDGTRLSIL.